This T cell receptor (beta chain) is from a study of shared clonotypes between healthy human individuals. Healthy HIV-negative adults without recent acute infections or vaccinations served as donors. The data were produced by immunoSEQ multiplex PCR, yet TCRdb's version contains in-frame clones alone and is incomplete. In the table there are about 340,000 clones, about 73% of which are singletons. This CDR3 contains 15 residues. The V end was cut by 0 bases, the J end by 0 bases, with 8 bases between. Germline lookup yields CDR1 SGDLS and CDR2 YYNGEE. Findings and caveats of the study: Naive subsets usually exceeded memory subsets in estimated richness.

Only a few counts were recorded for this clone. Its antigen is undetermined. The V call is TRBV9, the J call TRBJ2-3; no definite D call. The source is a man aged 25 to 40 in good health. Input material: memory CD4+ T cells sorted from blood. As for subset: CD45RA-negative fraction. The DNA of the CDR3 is TGTGCCAGCAGCGTAGCGGCACAGAGCACAGATACGCAGTATTTT. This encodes CASSVAAQSTDTQYF.